Reported below is one T cell receptor (beta chain). CDR3 length: 13 amino acids. Trimming left V 3 bases short and J 4 bases short, with 9 bases between. In germline, CDR1 is GTSNPN, CDR2 SVGIG (reference sequence). Generated by immunoSEQ multiplex PCR, the TCRdb table keeps only in-frame clones and is missing some. This table has fewer than 200,000 clones, about 90% appearing once. This specimen belongs to a study of control samples from healthy donors and cancer patients. The TCR was taken from a woman between 45 and 65 years old in good health. Sequenced sample: blood. The chain is built from TRBV30 and TRBJ2-2; unclear D gene. The CDR3 spells CAWSGGVTGELFF. In DNA, the CDR3 is TGTGCCTGGAGCGGTGGGGTCACCGGGGAGCTGTTTTTT.